This T cell receptor (beta chain) was sequenced in a study of shared clonotypes between healthy human individuals. Study-wide background: Aged between 18 and 49, the donors were a couple of women and three men.

Study-level findings and limits: Large depth notwithstanding, sorted-subset sequencing proved incomplete by rarefaction. Among non-shared clonotypes, generation probabilities were lower than among those shared by all four donors.

Researchers partitioned CD4+ cells into CD45RA+ naive and CD45RA-negative memory subsets. Method: immunoSEQ multiplex PCR; TCRdb's copy keeps in-frame clones and lacks some. The data hold approximately 1.1 million clones, with around three quarters observed a single time. V dropped 0 bases and J dropped 2 bases, with 4 bases sitting between them. CDR1 is LGHNA, CDR2 YSLEER, per germline. CDR3 length: 13 residues. This clone was recorded once. No antigen is known for it. Other DNA sequences within the sample encode an identical CDR3. Sequencing was performed on memory CD4+ T cells from PBMCs. The subset was: CD45RA-negative fraction. The rearrangement joins TRBV4-3 to TRBJ1-1; no definite D call. This TCR was sampled from a man aged 18 to 35 in good health. Some clones in this sample may be carry-over from other donors' samples. CDR3 bases: TGCGCCAGCAGCCAAGAATCCAACACTGAAGCTTTCTTT. Protein: CASSQESNTEAFF.